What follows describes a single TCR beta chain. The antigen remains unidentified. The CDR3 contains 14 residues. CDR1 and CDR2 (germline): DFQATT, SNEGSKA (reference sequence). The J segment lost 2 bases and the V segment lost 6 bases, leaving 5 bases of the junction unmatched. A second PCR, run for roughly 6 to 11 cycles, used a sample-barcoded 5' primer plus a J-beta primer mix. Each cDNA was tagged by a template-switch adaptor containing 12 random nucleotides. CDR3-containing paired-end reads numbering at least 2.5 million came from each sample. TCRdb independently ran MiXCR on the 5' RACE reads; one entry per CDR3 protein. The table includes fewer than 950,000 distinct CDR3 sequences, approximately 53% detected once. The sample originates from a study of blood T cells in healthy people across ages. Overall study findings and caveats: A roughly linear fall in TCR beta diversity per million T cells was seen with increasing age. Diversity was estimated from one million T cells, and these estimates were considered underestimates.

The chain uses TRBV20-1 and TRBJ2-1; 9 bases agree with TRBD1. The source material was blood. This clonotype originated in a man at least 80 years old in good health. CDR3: CSATGTGTYNEQFF. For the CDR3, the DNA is TGCAGTGCAACCGGGACAGGGACCTACAATGAGCAGTTCTTC.